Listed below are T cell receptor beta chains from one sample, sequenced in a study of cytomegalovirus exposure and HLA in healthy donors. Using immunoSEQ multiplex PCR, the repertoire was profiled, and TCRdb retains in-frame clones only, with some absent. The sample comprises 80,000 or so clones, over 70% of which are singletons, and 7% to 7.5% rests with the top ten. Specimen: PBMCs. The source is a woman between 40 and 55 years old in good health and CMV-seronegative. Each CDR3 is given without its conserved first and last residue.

CDR3 protein: ASSQGGVRGGADTQY
V gene: TRBV10-1
J gene: TRBJ2-3

CDR3 protein: ASSQRQGGYGYT
V gene: TRBV9
J gene: TRBJ1-2

CDR3 protein: SVTHNEQF
V gene: TRBV29-1
J gene: TRBJ2-1

CDR3 protein: ASSYPRGSGYT
V gene: TRBV7-9
J gene: TRBJ1-2

CDR3 protein: AISRQGHYGYT
V gene: TRBV10-3
J gene: TRBJ1-2

CDR3 protein: ASNPTSGGETQY
V gene: TRBV2
J gene: TRBJ2-5

CDR3 protein: ASSQARGLMNTEAF
V gene: TRBV4-2
J gene: TRBJ1-1

CDR3 protein: ASSPLASGAYEQY
V gene: TRBV18
J gene: TRBJ2-7

CDR3 protein: ASKPRTEPSTDTQY
V gene: TRBV2
J gene: TRBJ2-3

CDR3 protein: ASSSEGAGQETQY
V gene: TRBV7-6
J gene: TRBJ2-5

CDR3 protein: ASSELGRGDQETQY
V gene: TRBV25-1
J gene: TRBJ2-5

CDR3 protein: ASSPAWGETQY
V gene: TRBV5-6
J gene: TRBJ2-5

CDR3 protein: AWSPHGNQPQH
V gene: TRBV30
J gene: TRBJ1-5

CDR3 protein: ASSLSRLREQF
V gene: TRBV7-2
J gene: TRBJ2-1

CDR3 protein: ASSELGFSNQPQH
V gene: TRBV2
J gene: TRBJ1-5

CDR3 protein: SARGGETQY
V gene: TRBV20-1
J gene: TRBJ2-5

CDR3 protein: SVDGSGSYEQY
V gene: TRBV29-1
J gene: TRBJ2-7

CDR3 protein: ASSMGWREAQY
V gene: TRBV19
J gene: TRBJ2-3

CDR3 protein: ASRPSGSGELF
V gene: TRBV6-1
J gene: TRBJ2-2

CDR3 protein: ASSQNAMDTQY
V gene: TRBV4-1
J gene: TRBJ2-3

CDR3 protein: ASRRETQY
V gene: TRBV2
J gene: TRBJ2-5

CDR3 protein: ASSPRLAGGELF
V gene: TRBV7-3
J gene: TRBJ2-2

CDR3 protein: ASSIHSSRNTEAF
V gene: TRBV19
J gene: TRBJ1-1

CDR3 protein: AWSIAGGVANEQF
V gene: TRBV30
J gene: TRBJ2-1

CDR3 protein: ASSFGTSGGSSYEQY
V gene: TRBV7-6
J gene: TRBJ2-7

CDR3 protein: ASSLSGTGNYGYT
V gene: TRBV7-8
J gene: TRBJ1-2

CDR3 protein: AWSVTGGLGNTIY
V gene: TRBV30
J gene: TRBJ1-3

CDR3 protein: ASSDRGRTEAF
V gene: TRBV2
J gene: TRBJ1-1

CDR3 protein: AHMRGYDQETQY
V gene: TRBV6-1
J gene: TRBJ2-5

CDR3 protein: ASSADRGYEQY
V gene: TRBV7-9
J gene: TRBJ2-7

CDR3 protein: SVDLGQGVNEQY
V gene: TRBV29-1
J gene: TRBJ2-7

CDR3 protein: ASRGTGGDTGELF
V gene: TRBV19
J gene: TRBJ2-2

CDR3 protein: ASSPLDRGLSKAF
V gene: TRBV27
J gene: TRBJ1-1

CDR3 protein: ASTDSGTNPGELF
V gene: TRBV6-5
J gene: TRBJ2-2

CDR3 protein: ASSLSIEGPEQY
V gene: TRBV27
J gene: TRBJ2-7

CDR3 protein: AWSVPGGLGETQY
V gene: TRBV30
J gene: TRBJ2-5

CDR3 protein: ASSRQGWNEKLF
V gene: TRBV7-9
J gene: TRBJ1-4

CDR3 protein: ASSMGQGADEAF
V gene: TRBV5-6
J gene: TRBJ1-1